These 32 T cell receptor beta chains were sequenced from one sample in a study of cytomegalovirus exposure and HLA in healthy donors. The repertoire was sequenced with immunoSEQ multiplex PCR; TCRdb's copy has only in-frame clones and lacks some. In the table there are roughly 52,000 clones, around 93% of which are singletons. Sequences were obtained from PBMCs. The receptors were sampled from a woman aged 18-29 years in good health and CMV-seropositive.

The chain has TRBV30 and TRBJ1-6; TRBD1 is a possible D gene (6 bases). The germline V gene encodes CDR1 GTSNPN and CDR2 SVGIG (reference sequence). The V end lost 5 bases, the J end lost 10 bases, and 24 bases lay between the germline ends. The CDR3 spans 16 residues. The CDR3 sequence: CAWLPWSGGAGSPLHF. For the CDR3, the DNA is TGTGCCTGGCTGCCTTGGTCTGGGGGCGCCGGGTCACCCCTCCACTTT.

The chain is built from TRBV10-3 and TRBJ2-2; 9 bases fit TRBD2. Germline values: CDR1 ENHRY, CDR2 SYGVKD. V lost 7 bases to trimming and J lost 6 bases; unmatched junction nucleotides: 6. The CDR3 has 14 amino acids. The CDR3 nucleotides are TGTGCCATCACAGGCGGGGGGGCCGCCGGGGAGCTGTTTTTT. As protein: CAITGGGAAGELFF.

The chain recombines TRBV29-1 with TRBJ2-3, with no clear D. Germline CDR1 reads SQVTM; CDR2 reads ANQGSEA. The CDR3 is 13 amino acids. V lost 5 bases and J 3 bases, leaving 12 bases between the germline ends. The CDR3 is CSVLRRLTDTQYF. In DNA, the CDR3 is TGCAGCGTTTTAAGGCGACTGACAGATACGCAGTATTTT.

Worth noting for this clone: A junction end diverges from the germline sequence, so it may reflect a read error. The rearrangement uses TRBV4-1 and TRBJ2-7, with 8 nucleotides matching TRBD2. The CDR3 contains 16 residues. Germline CDR1 is MGHRA and CDR2 is YSYEKL. Here the CDR3 reads CASSRQAGANSYGQYF. CDR3 DNA sequence: TGCGCCAGCAGCCGACAAGCGGGGGCGAACTCCTACGGGCAGTACTTC.

J is TRBJ1-6 and V is TRBV19; 10 bases agree with TRBD1. V lost 8 bases, J lost 10 bases, and 14 bases stayed unmatched. Germline assignment: CDR1 LNHDA and CDR2 SQIVND (reference sequence). The CDR3 length is 16 residues. The CDR3 DNA follows: TGTGCCAGTGCTCCCGAACCGGGACAGGGGTACTCACCCCTCCACTTT. It specifies CASAPEPGQGYSPLHF.

V gene TRBV4-1 combines with J gene TRBJ2-7; D uncertain. Germline assignment: CDR1 MGHRA and CDR2 YSYEKL. There are 15 residues in the CDR3. Trimming took off 0 bases at V and 0 bases at J, with 9 bases between the two ends. The CDR3 DNA follows: TGCGCCAGCAGCCAAGAGACTGGAAGCTCCTACGAGCAGTACTTC. Translated: CASSQETGSSYEQYF.

This clone was seen a single time. The chain combines TRBV7-6 with TRBJ2-7; 9 bases agree with TRBD1. Germline V gene sequence: CDR1 SGHVS, CDR2 FNYEAQ. The CDR3 is made up of 14 amino acids. The ends lost 3 bases at V and 6 bases at J; junction bases unmatched: 6. The CDR3 sequence is CASSLGTGLREQYF. The DNA of the CDR3 is TGTGCCAGCAGCTTGGGGACAGGGCTTCGCGAGCAGTACTTC.

The gene calls are TRBV27 and TRBJ1-1; D ambiguous. CDR3 length equals 13 residues. Per the germline V gene, CDR1 is MNHEY and CDR2 is SMNVEV (reference sequence). V was clipped by 4 bases and J by 0 bases, with 6 bases between them. The CDR3 region is CASSSRVNTEAFF. The CDR3 bases are TGTGCCAGCAGTTCCCGGGTGAACACTGAAGCTTTCTTT.

This clone appeared a few times. The genes are TRBV13 and TRBJ2-7; the D gene is possibly TRBD2 (6 bases). The CDR3 is made up of 14 amino acids. V gave up 1 base and J gave up 1 base, with 8 bases separating them. CDR1 is PRHDT, CDR2 FYEKMQ, per germline (reference sequence). The CDR3 bases are TGTGCCAGCAGCTTAGAGGGACTTTCCTACGAGCAGTACTTC. Amino acid sequence: CASSLEGLSYEQYF.

The table lists this clone with a count of one. The chain combines TRBV28 with TRBJ1-5; D gene ambiguous. This CDR3 is 11 amino acids long. The germline V and J ends were trimmed by 3 bases and 7 bases, with 4 bases remaining between them. The germline CDR1 and CDR2 sequences are MDHEN and SYDVKM. The CDR3 protein is CASSFPQPQHF. As DNA, the CDR3 is TGTGCCAGCAGTTTCCCGCAGCCCCAGCATTTT.

This clone has just a few counts. The chain couples TRBV2 to TRBJ2-5; 12 bases fit TRBD2. V gave up 4 bases and J gave up 5 bases; unmatched junction bases: 14. Germline CDR1 SNHLY, CDR2 FYNNEI. The CDR3 sequence is 18 residues long. The DNA for the CDR3 is TGTGCCAGCAGTGGATCTAGCGGGGGGGCCAGTGTGGCGGAGACCCAGTACTTC. It is translated as CASSGSSGGASVAETQYF.

This clone has just a few counts. The chain has TRBV4-1 and TRBJ2-7; TRBD2 matches at 9 bases. This CDR3 is 17 amino acids long. V lost 4 bases, J lost 4 bases, and 14 bases stayed unmatched. CDR1 and CDR2 from the germline V gene are MGHRA and YSYEKL. CDR3 protein: CASSLKYSGGYDYEQYF. The CDR3 DNA is TGCGCCAGCAGCCTTAAATATAGCGGGGGATACGATTACGAGCAGTACTTC.

V usage is TRBV9 and J usage is TRBJ2-7; TRBD1 agrees at 12 bases. Germline-derived CDR1 and CDR2 are SGDLS and YYNGEE. The CDR3 consists of 14 residues. V was pared by 3 bases and J by 7 bases, with 5 bases of the junction left unmatched. The CDR3 spells CASSAGTGGYEQYF. The CDR3 DNA sequence: TGTGCCAGCAGCGCCGGGACAGGGGGCTATGAGCAGTACTTC.

CDR3 DNA sequence: TGTGCCAGCACTACCTCCGGGAACGGCTACGAGCAGTACTTC. This encodes CASTTSGNGYEQYF. The chain carries TRBV28 and TRBJ2-7; perhaps TRBD2 as D (5 bases). The V gene's germline CDR1 is MDHEN and CDR2 SYDVKM. V lost 7 bases and J lost 3, with 16 bases in between. The CDR3 runs to 14 residues.

The gene calls are TRBV4-2 and TRBJ2-1; 12 nucleotides agree with TRBD2. Germline lookup yields CDR1 LGHNA and CDR2 YNFKEQ. This CDR3 spans 16 amino acids. V lost 3 bases, J lost 7 bases, and 7 bases stayed unmatched. CDR3 sequence: CASSQALAGGLNEQFF. CDR3 bases: TGTGCCAGCAGCCAGGCCCTAGCGGGGGGGCTTAATGAGCAGTTCTTC.

V gene TRBV5-5 combines with J gene TRBJ2-3, with 7 bases that match TRBD1. CDR3 length: 14 amino acids. V gave up 4 bases and J gave up 5 bases; unmatched junction bases: 7. Per germline, CDR1 SGHKS and CDR2 YYEKEE (reference sequence). The CDR3 DNA is TGTGCCAGCAGCCCAGGGACAGAAGTAGATACGCAGTATTTT. It translates to CASSPGTEVDTQYF.

This rearrangement joins TRBV4-1 to TRBJ2-5; D might be TRBD1 (5 bases). Germline CDR1 and CDR2: MGHRA and YSYEKL. Trimming removed 4 bases from V and 5 bases from J, with 23 bases in between. The CDR3 is 17 residues long. CDR3 in DNA: TGCGCCAGCAGCCGCATCCATACAAGGGGATTGGGGGAGACCCAGTACTTC. Translating it yields CASSRIHTRGLGETQYF.

The chain combines TRBV7-6 with TRBJ1-6; 7 bases map to TRBD1. V was clipped by 4 bases and J by 4 bases; unmatched bases: 1. The CDR3 runs 14 residues. Germline assignment: CDR1 SGHVS and CDR2 FNYEAQ. This chain's CDR3 is CASSSGQYNSPLHF. For the CDR3, the DNA is TGTGCCAGCAGCTCGGGACAGTATAATTCACCCCTCCACTTT.

This clone was picked up a small number of times. The rearrangement uses TRBV7-9 and TRBJ1-1; D call uncertain. CDR1 and CDR2 from the germline V gene are SEHNR and FQNEAQ (reference sequence). Trimming stripped 5 bases from V and 6 bases from J, with 13 bases between. The CDR3 spans 13 residues. CDR3 bases: TGTGCCAGCAGCCCCCAGTGGGCCCCTGAAGCTTTCTTT. As protein: CASSPQWAPEAFF.

The CDR3 nucleotides read TGTGCCAGCAGTGACAGGGTTTCGGATGGGCAGTACTTC. It specifies CASSDRVSDGQYF. This chain connects TRBV6-5 to TRBJ2-7, with 7 bases fitting TRBD1. Germline V gene sequence: CDR1 MNHEY, CDR2 SVGAGI. With 5 bases clipped from V and 9 bases from J, the junction kept 10 bases outside the gene matches. CDR3 length: 13 amino acids.

V is TRBV9 and J is TRBJ2-7; tentative D call: TRBD1 (8 bases). This CDR3 has 16 residues. V lost 4 bases to trimming and J lost 2 bases, with 19 bases between them. Germline lookup yields CDR1 SGDLS and CDR2 YYNGEE. CDR3 loop: CASSSSGQGWPYEQYF. DNA of the CDR3: TGTGCCAGCAGCTCTAGCGGACAGGGATGGCCCTACGAGCAGTACTTC.

The genes are TRBV28 and TRBJ1-5, with D uncertain. With 2 bases removed from V and 8 bases from J, the gap between germline ends came to 10 bases. The CDR3 runs 13 residues. Germline V CDR1 and CDR2: MDHEN, SYDVKM. The CDR3 coding sequence is TGTGCCAGCAGTTTAGAACAGTCTAAGCCCCAGCATTTT. The encoded protein is CASSLEQSKPQHF. Using reference TRBV28 and TRBJ1-5 for the parts outside the CDR3, the full variable domain is DVKVTQSSRYLVKRTGEKVFLECVQDMDHENMFWYRQDPGLGLRLIYFSYDVKMKEKGDIPEGYSVSREKKERFSLILESASTNQTSMYLCASSLEQSKPQHFGDGTRLSIL.

The V gene is TRBV4-3, the J gene TRBJ2-7; 11 bases are a match to TRBD1. In germline, CDR1 is LGHNA, CDR2 YSLEER. The CDR3 covers 15 residues. J was trimmed by 1 base and V by 4 bases; bases with no gene match: 3. Written as DNA, the CDR3 is TGCGCCAGCAGCCGAGGGACAGGGGGTTCCTACGAGCAGTACTTC. It yields the protein CASSRGTGGSYEQYF.

The rearrangement links TRBV5-1 to TRBJ2-1, with a possible D match to TRBD2 (6 bases). The V gene lost 9 bases and the J gene lost 0 bases, with 10 bases spanning the gap. The CDR3 is 13 amino acids. The germline CDR1 and CDR2 sequences are SGHRS and YFSETQ. Here the CDR3 DNA reads TGCGCCACGCGGGGTAGCTCCTACAATGAGCAGTTCTTC. Translation gives CATRGSSYNEQFF.

The CDR3 nucleotides are TGTGCCAGCAGCTTGGGTGCGGGGGGGCTATACGAGCAGTACTTC. Translation: CASSLGAGGLYEQYF. The chain employs TRBV5-4 and TRBJ2-7, with 9 bases matching TRBD2. V gave up 0 bases and J gave up 4 bases; unmatched junction bases: 5. CDR3 length equals 15 residues. Germline V lookup: CDR1 SGHNT, CDR2 YYREEE (reference sequence).

This clone was observed a handful of times. This chain uses TRBV11-2 with TRBJ2-3; TRBD2 might be the D (5 bases). Germline V CDR1 and CDR2: SGHAT, FQNNGV. The CDR3 totals 14 residues. V was pared by 5 bases and J by 2 bases, with 11 bases between. Written as DNA, the CDR3 is TGTGCCAGCAGCCAATACGACTACACAGATACGCAGTATTTT. Protein: CASSQYDYTDTQYF. Combining the CDR3 with reference TRBV11-2 and TRBJ2-3 gives the whole variable domain EAGVAQSPRYKIIEKRQSVAFWCNPISGHATLYWYQQILGQGPKLLIQFQNNGVVDDSQLPKDRFSAERLKGVDSTLKIQPAKLEDSAVYLCASSQYDYTDTQYFGPGTRLTVL.

This chain links TRBV19 with TRBJ1-2, with TRBD1 identical over 9 bases. Germline V gives CDR1 LNHDA, CDR2 SQIVND (reference sequence). Trimming removed 7 bases from V and 4 bases from J; junction bases left unmatched: 4. CDR3 length: 13 residues. The CDR3 coding sequence is TGTGCCAGTACGGACAGGGGAATCTATGGCTACACCTTC. This codes for CASTDRGIYGYTF.

The chain carries TRBV9 and TRBJ2-1; 11 nucleotides match TRBD1. This CDR3 region has 17 residues. The ends lost 4 bases at V and 8 bases at J; junction bases unmatched: 14. CDR1 is SGDLS, CDR2 YYNGEE, per germline. This chain's CDR3 is CASSPTWGGQGVYEQFF. CDR3 nucleotide sequence: TGTGCCAGCAGCCCTACCTGGGGGGGACAGGGGGTTTATGAGCAGTTCTTC.

The chain is built from TRBV4-3 and TRBJ1-2; D perhaps matches TRBD1 (5 bases). This CDR3 is 16 amino acids long. With 1 base removed from V and 0 bases from J, the gap between germline ends came to 12 bases. CDR1 and CDR2 from the germline V gene are LGHNA and YSLEER. The CDR3 is CASSQAPQTANYGYTF. As DNA, the CDR3 is TGCGCCAGCAGCCAAGCTCCTCAGACAGCTAACTATGGCTACACCTTC.

This chain joins TRBV5-1 and TRBJ2-7; D ambiguous. V lost 4 bases to trimming and J lost 0 bases, with 5 bases between them. Germline CDR1 reads SGHRS; CDR2 reads YFSETQ. The CDR3 contains 12 residues. DNA for the CDR3: TGCGCCAGCAGCCTTAGCTCCTACGAGCAGTACTTC. Translating gives CASSLSSYEQYF.

The CDR3 sequence: CASSFRGFRQNTEAFF. As DNA, the CDR3 is TGTGCCAGCAGTTTTAGGGGTTTCCGACAGAACACTGAAGCTTTCTTT. The chain is built from TRBV28 and TRBJ1-1; the D gene is possibly TRBD1 (5 bases). CDR3 length: 16 residues. From germline, CDR1 is MDHEN and CDR2 SYDVKM. V lost 3 bases and J lost 1, with 15 bases in between.

V usage is TRBV4-2 and J usage is TRBJ2-5; TRBD1 agrees at 7 bases. With 0 bases clipped from V and 4 bases from J, the junction kept 5 bases outside the gene matches. Per germline, CDR1 LGHNA and CDR2 YNFKEQ. The CDR3 runs to 15 residues. The CDR3 spells CASSQELDRAETQYF. CDR3 sequence (DNA): TGTGCCAGCAGCCAAGAATTAGACAGGGCAGAGACCCAGTACTTC.